A single sample is the source of the 32 T cell receptor beta chains below, sequenced in a study of metastatic and nonmetastatic thyroid tumors. Every patient was untreated before thyroid surgery. TCRdb used MiXCR to call clones anew from the PCR reads. The table lists tens of thousands of clones, around 20% of them singletons. The sample consisted of adjacent normal tissue. The receptor source for this set is a female donor with papillary thyroid cancer or a benign thyroid nodule (not recorded which). Some clones in this sample may be carry-over from other donors' samples.

This clone was counted at least ten times. The chain has TRBV7-2 and TRBJ1-5, with D perhaps TRBD1 (6 bases). V lost 4 bases to trimming and J lost 5 bases, with 6 bases between them. The CDR3 length is 12 residues. Germline CDR1 and CDR2: SGHTA and FQGNSA. The CDR3 sequence is CASSWTDQPQHF. The CDR3 DNA sequence: TGTGCCAGCAGCTGGACAGATCAGCCCCAGCATTTT.

Relative to its sample, this clone is medium-sized. This chain joins TRBV27 and TRBJ1-6; D is perhaps TRBD1 (5 bases). CDR3 length: 14 amino acids. V lost 3 bases and J 7 bases, leaving 10 bases between the germline ends. Germline V gene sequence: CDR1 MNHEY, CDR2 SMNVEV (reference sequence). The CDR3 region is CASSFDSYNSPLHF. The CDR3 nucleotides read TGTGCCAGCAGTTTTGACAGCTACAATTCACCCCTCCACTTT.

This clone is medium-sized (0.01 to 0.1%). CDR3 sequence (DNA): TGTGCCAGCAGTGAAGTATCTAGCGGGGGACGGACCCAGTACTTC. Protein: CASSEVSSGGRTQYF. The chain has TRBV6-1 and TRBJ2-5, with 10 positions matching TRBD2. V dropped 1 base and J dropped 7; count of bases not matched to a gene: 6. The germline V gene encodes CDR1 MNHNS and CDR2 SASEGT. CDR3 size: 15 residues.

In its sample, this clone was seen once. The chain carries TRBV5-1 and TRBJ1-2, with no clear D. Trimming removed 0 bases at V and 4 bases at J, with 13 bases between. This CDR3 spans 15 amino acids. Germline CDR1 SGHRS, CDR2 YFSETQ. In DNA form, the CDR3 reads TGCGCCAGCAGCTTGGGCGGGAGTGGGAGCTATGGCTACACCTTC. Its translation: CASSLGGSGSYGYTF.

This clone was found many times. The chain is built from TRBV28 and TRBJ2-5; D unclear. V lost 7 bases to trimming and J lost 8 bases, with 23 bases between them. The CDR3 has 15 amino acids. Germline lookup yields CDR1 MDHEN and CDR2 SYDVKM. This CDR3 is CASNPGRSSGLTQYF. The CDR3 coding sequence is TGTGCCAGCAACCCAGGACGGTCATCCGGGTTAACCCAGTACTTC.

Within the sample, this clone is medium-sized. V is TRBV28 and J is TRBJ2-7; TRBD2 agrees at 14 bases. The CDR3 spans 16 residues. The trim removed 2 bases at V and 3 bases at J, leaving 3 bases unmatched. Germline V lookup: CDR1 MDHEN, CDR2 SYDVKM. The CDR3 sequence: CASSLGTSGRGYEQYF. CDR3 sequence (DNA): TGTGCCAGCAGTTTAGGGACTAGCGGGAGAGGCTACGAGCAGTACTTC. Full variable domain (remainder filled in from reference TRBV28 and TRBJ2-7): DVKVTQSSRYLVKRTGEKVFLECVQDMDHENMFWYRQDPGLGLRLIYFSYDVKMKEKGDIPEGYSVSREKKERFSLILESASTNQTSMYLCASSLGTSGRGYEQYFGPGTRLTVT.

This clone was seen only once. The chain is built from TRBV5-1 and TRBJ2-7, with D possibly called TRBD1 or TRBD2 (5 bases each). This CDR3 has 12 amino acids. In germline, CDR1 is SGHRS, CDR2 YFSETQ. The V and J ends lost 4 bases and 13 bases respectively, with 18 bases between them. This CDR3 reads CASSLRGYDHYF. CDR3 nucleotides: TGCGCCAGCAGCCTGAGGGGCTACGATCATTACTTC.

This clone was detected ten times or more. This chain connects TRBV12-3 or TRBV12-4 to TRBJ2-2; TRBD1 aligns across 7 bases. The V and J ends lost 6 bases and 4 bases, in that order; junction bases with no gene match: 2. The CDR3 spans 13 residues. CDR3 region: CASSRDSTGELFF. CDR3 in DNA: TGTGCCAGCAGCAGGGACAGCACCGGGGAGCTGTTTTTT.

This clone is judged medium-sized. The CDR3 DNA follows: TGTGCCAGCGGGTGGGACAGTGGGGTCGATGAGCAGTTCTTC. Residues: CASGWDSGVDEQFF. This chain connects TRBV2 to TRBJ2-1, with 7 bases fitting TRBD1. This CDR3 comprises 14 residues. With 8 bases clipped from V and 8 bases from J, the junction kept 12 bases outside the gene matches. The germline CDR1 and CDR2 sequences are SNHLY and FYNNEI.

J is TRBJ2-5 and V is TRBV5-1; 12 bases line up with TRBD2. Germline values: CDR1 SGHRS, CDR2 YFSETQ. The CDR3 runs 13 residues. The V segment lost 5 bases and the J segment 4 bases; nucleotides outside the gene matches: 0. The CDR3: CASRTSGRETQYF. CDR3 DNA: TGCGCCAGCAGGACTAGCGGGAGAGAGACCCAGTACTTC.

This clone was seen ten or more times. V and J are TRBV11-2 and TRBJ2-3; 14 nucleotides line up with TRBD2. With V trimmed by 5 bases and J by 2 bases, 6 bases remained unmatched. This CDR3 has 17 residues. CDR1 and CDR2 (germline): SGHAT, FQNNGV. CDR3 protein: CASSPGLAGVFTDTQYF. The CDR3 DNA reads as TGTGCCAGCAGCCCGGGACTAGCGGGAGTTTTCACAGATACGCAGTATTTT.

This clone was seen a few times. V and J are TRBV12-3 or TRBV12-4 and TRBJ2-2; no reliable D call. The CDR3 spans 12 residues. Trimming shortened V by 3 bases and J by 7 bases, and 6 bases separated the two germline ends. The CDR3 protein is CASSFQDGELFF. The CDR3 DNA sequence: TGTGCCAGCAGTTTCCAGGACGGGGAGCTGTTTTTT.

Within the sample, this clone is medium-sized. The chain carries TRBV19 and TRBJ2-1; the match to TRBD2 covers 7 bases. This CDR3 is built from 15 residues. Germline CDR1 and CDR2: LNHDA and SQIVND (reference sequence). Germline trimming cut 6 bases from V and 2 bases from J; bases unmatched to any gene: 7. The CDR3 loop reads CASSLGLGPYNEQFF. CDR3 DNA sequence: TGTGCCAGTAGCCTTGGACTAGGACCCTACAATGAGCAGTTCTTC.

This clone was detected many times. The chain couples TRBV13 to TRBJ2-6; 12 nucleotides match TRBD2. With V trimmed by 5 bases and J by 2 bases, 10 bases remained unmatched. The CDR3 runs to 19 residues. Per germline, CDR1 PRHDT and CDR2 FYEKMQ (reference sequence). The CDR3 sequence is CASSPLVLAGGAGANVLTF. The CDR3 DNA reads TGTGCCAGCAGCCCCCTGGTTCTAGCGGGAGGGGCTGGGGCCAACGTCCTGACTTTC.

There are many counts of this clone. The chain joins TRBV18 to TRBJ1-2; TRBD1 matches 8 bases. Per germline, CDR1 KGHSH and CDR2 LQKENI. The CDR3 covers 13 residues. J gave up 5 bases and V 4 bases, and 3 bases lay outside the gene matches. The CDR3 DNA is TGTGCCAGCTCACTGACAGGGGATTATGGCTACACCTTC. Protein sequence: CASSLTGDYGYTF.

This clone was recorded many times. The chain carries TRBV4-1 and TRBJ1-6; no clear D gene. The CDR3 is made up of 12 amino acids. The V gene's germline CDR1 is MGHRA and CDR2 YSYEKL. Trimming cost V 3 bases and J 6 bases, with 3 bases left between them. This chain's CDR3 is CASSQGNSPLHF. The CDR3 DNA sequence: TGCGCCAGCAGCCAGGGTAATTCACCCCTCCACTTT.

This clone showed up many times. The rearrangement joins TRBV9 to TRBJ2-7; D remains ambiguous. V dropped 7 bases and J dropped 4 bases, with 15 bases sitting between them. This CDR3 region has 13 residues. Germline CDR1 and CDR2: SGDLS and YYNGEE. The CDR3 DNA follows: TGTGCCAGCTCCCGGGCCACAGAGTACGAGCAGTACTTC. Protein sequence: CASSRATEYEQYF.

This clone was seen repeatedly, ten times or more. This chain uses TRBV4-1 with TRBJ2-2; D possibly matches TRBD1 or TRBD2 (5 bases each). The CDR3 sequence is 13 residues long. The germline gives CDR1 MGHRA, CDR2 YSYEKL. Trimming took off 4 bases at V and 7 bases at J, with 10 bases between the two ends. The CDR3 protein is CASSRRDGGELFF. In DNA form, the CDR3 reads TGCGCCAGCAGCCGAAGGGACGGCGGGGAGCTGTTTTTT.

This clone was recorded at least ten times. The gene calls are TRBV28 and TRBJ1-5; D not certain. The ends were cut back, 10 bases at V and 2 bases at J, with 9 bases in the middle. This CDR3 comprises 12 residues. Germline CDR1 MDHEN, CDR2 SYDVKM. CDR3: CATTRGNQPQHF. The CDR3 nucleotides read TGTGCCACCACTAGAGGCAATCAGCCCCAGCATTTT.

This clone was observed at least ten times. This chain connects TRBV18 to TRBJ1-4, with D unresolved. The CDR3 extends over 15 amino acids. Trimming removed 0 bases from V and 3 bases from J, with 8 bases in between. Germline CDR1 is KGHSH and CDR2 is LQKENI. This CDR3 is CASSPPSIANEKLFF. CDR3 coding DNA: TGTGCCAGCTCACCACCGTCAATTGCTAATGAAAAACTGTTTTTT.

The table lists this clone with many counts. CDR3 in DNA: TGCAGTGCTCCATTCCCCAGCACAGATACGCAGTATTTT. Translating gives CSAPFPSTDTQYF. The rearrangement links TRBV20-1 to TRBJ2-3; D not certain. CDR3 size: 13 residues. V lost 5 bases to trimming and J lost 0 bases, with 9 bases between them. From germline, CDR1 is DFQATT and CDR2 SNEGSKA (reference sequence).

This clone was seen many times. This sample also contains other DNA sequences that code for the same CDR3. The chain combines TRBV6-4 with TRBJ2-1, with 7 bases identical to TRBD1. The CDR3 runs 12 residues. V lost 5 bases and J lost 7; bases outside the gene matches: 2. CDR1 and CDR2 (germline): MRHNA, SNTAGT. The CDR3 nucleotides are TGTGCCAGCAGTTCACAGGGGAATGAGCAGTTCTTC. The encoded protein is CASSSQGNEQFF.

The V call is TRBV27, the J call TRBJ1-1, with D perhaps TRBD1 (6 bases). CDR1 and CDR2 from the germline V gene are MNHEY and SMNVEV (reference sequence). The germline V and J ends were trimmed by 6 bases and 4 bases, with 12 bases remaining between them. This CDR3 spans 13 amino acids. CDR3 sequence: CASSLGGGTEAFF. The CDR3 DNA sequence: TGTGCCAGCAGCCTGGGGGGCGGCACTGAAGCTTTCTTT.

This clone was detected only a few times. A much bigger clone sits one base away, suggesting this may be a read error. The rearrangement joins TRBV18 to TRBJ2-5; 9 nucleotides align to TRBD1. The CDR3 is made up of 14 amino acids. Germline-derived CDR1 and CDR2 are KGHSH and LQKENI. The CDR3 loop is CANSFRDREETQYF. CDR3 in DNA: TGTGCCAACTCATTCCGGGACAGGGAAGAGACCCAGTACTTC. Combining the CDR3 with reference TRBV18 and TRBJ2-5 gives the whole variable domain NAGVMQNPRHLVRRRGQEARLRCSPMKGHSHVYWYRQLPEEGLKFMVYLQKENIIDESGMPKERFSAEFPKEGPSILRIQQVVRGDSAAYFCANSFRDREETQYFGPGTRLLVL.

There are many counts of this clone. The chain couples TRBV5-1 to TRBJ2-3; D gene unclear. The V and J ends lost 0 bases and 6 bases respectively, with 11 bases between them. CDR1 is SGHRS and CDR2 is YFSETQ in the germline V gene. CDR3 size: 14 residues. The CDR3 bases are TGCGCCAGCAGCTTGGACCCGCTTGGGGATACGCAGTATTTT. Residues: CASSLDPLGDTQYF.

V gene TRBV28 combines with J gene TRBJ1-2, with 9 bases that match TRBD1. The CDR3 extends over 15 amino acids. V dropped 5 bases and J dropped 4; count of bases not matched to a gene: 8. Germline V gene sequence: CDR1 MDHEN, CDR2 SYDVKM. As DNA, the CDR3 is TGTGCCAGCAGTCCCGGACAGGGGATGTTCTATGGCTACACCTTC. Protein product: CASSPGQGMFYGYTF.

Judged by abundance, this clone is medium-sized. The chain recombines TRBV6-5 with TRBJ2-7, with TRBD2 identical over 7 bases. Unmatched junction bases numbered 13, after V lost 2 bases and J lost 6 bases. This CDR3 is built from 16 residues. Germline V lookup: CDR1 MNHEY, CDR2 SVGAGI. CDR3 protein: CASSYGFVGGAGEQYF. Written as DNA, the CDR3 is TGTGCCAGCAGTTACGGATTCGTGGGAGGGGCGGGCGAGCAGTACTTC.

V usage is TRBV20-1 and J usage is TRBJ2-2; TRBD2 matches 8 bases. Trimming removed 3 bases from V and 6 bases from J; junction bases left unmatched: 9. Germline values: CDR1 DFQATT, CDR2 SNEGSKA (reference sequence). The CDR3 totals 15 residues. This CDR3 is CSASLTSGSAGELFF. DNA for the CDR3: TGCAGTGCTAGCCTGACCAGCGGGAGTGCCGGGGAGCTGTTTTTT.

J is TRBJ2-1 and V is TRBV2, with 13 positions matching TRBD2. Trimming took 2 bases from V and 15 from J; bases not matched to a gene: 7. The germline V gene encodes CDR1 SNHLY and CDR2 FYNNEI. The CDR3 has 14 amino acids. This CDR3 is CASSERLAGGFMFF. In DNA, the CDR3 is TGTGCCAGCAGTGAAAGACTAGCGGGAGGTTTTATGTTCTTC.

This clone was found a few times. A much larger clonotype is one base distant, so this may be a read error. The chain recombines TRBV29-1 with TRBJ1-2; D unresolved. This CDR3 is 12 amino acids long. Germline loops: CDR1 SQVTM, CDR2 ANQGSEA. The CDR3 spells CSIGDLGYGYIF. The CDR3 nucleotides read TGCAGTATTGGGGATCTAGGCTATGGCTACATCTTC.

To note about this clone: One junction end does not reproduce the germline sequence, and a read error may be involved. The chain uses TRBV10-3 and TRBJ2-1, with 9 bases identical to TRBD2. This CDR3 is built from 18 residues. From germline, CDR1 is ENHRY and CDR2 SYGVKD. The CDR3 is CDISEPRVWLAGSDEQLF. In DNA form, the CDR3 reads TGTGACATCAGCGAACCGCGAGTTTGGCTAGCGGGAAGCGATGAGCAGTTATTC.

This clone was observed many times. V is TRBV15 and J is TRBJ2-7; weak D call: TRBD2 (5 bases). CDR3 length: 17 residues. Trimming stripped 0 bases from V and 0 bases from J, with 15 bases between. Per the germline V gene, CDR1 is LNHNV and CDR2 is YYDKDF (reference sequence). Written as DNA, the CDR3 is TGTGCCACCAGCAGAGATGTTGTGAGCGGCAGCTCCTACGAGCAGTACTTC. It codes for CATSRDVVSGSSYEQYF.